The clone carrying this TCR beta chain showed up just a few times. The source of the sample is a study of blood T cell repertoires in COVID-19. V lost 5 bases to trimming and J lost 1 base; unmatched junction nucleotides: 7. The CDR3 totals 15 residues. Germline values: CDR1 SEHNR, CDR2 FQNEAQ (reference sequence). Measured with immunoSEQ multiplex PCR; TCRdb has only the in-frame clones, and not every one. The sample lists more than 400,000 clones; roughly 88% were seen once. The sequencing sample was made of PBMCs or T cells enriched from blood (not recorded which). The receptor comes from a man younger than 30 who had recovered from COVID-19. This chain connects TRBV7-9 to TRBJ1-2, with 7 bases aligning to TRBD1. The CDR3 nucleotides read TGTGCCAGCAGCGATAACAGGGGTTTTAACTATGGCTACACCTTC. Protein sequence: CASSDNRGFNYGYTF.